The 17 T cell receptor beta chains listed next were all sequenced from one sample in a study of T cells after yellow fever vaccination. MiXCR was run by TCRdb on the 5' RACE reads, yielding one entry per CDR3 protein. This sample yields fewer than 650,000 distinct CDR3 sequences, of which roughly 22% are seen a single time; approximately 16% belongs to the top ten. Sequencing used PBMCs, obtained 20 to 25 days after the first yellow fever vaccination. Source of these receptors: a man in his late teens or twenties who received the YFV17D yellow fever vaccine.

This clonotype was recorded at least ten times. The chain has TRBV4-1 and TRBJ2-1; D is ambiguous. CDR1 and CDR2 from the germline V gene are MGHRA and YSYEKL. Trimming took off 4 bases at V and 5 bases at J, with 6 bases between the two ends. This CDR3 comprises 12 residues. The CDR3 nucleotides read TGCGCCAGCAGCCCGAATAACAATGAGCAGTTCTTC. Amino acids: CASSPNNNEQFF.

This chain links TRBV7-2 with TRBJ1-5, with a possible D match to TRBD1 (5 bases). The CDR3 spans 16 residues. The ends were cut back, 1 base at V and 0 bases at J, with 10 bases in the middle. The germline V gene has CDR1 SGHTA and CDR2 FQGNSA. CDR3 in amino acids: CASSLGGGYSNQPQHF. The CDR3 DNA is TGTGCCAGCAGCTTAGGGGGCGGATATAGCAATCAGCCCCAGCATTTT.

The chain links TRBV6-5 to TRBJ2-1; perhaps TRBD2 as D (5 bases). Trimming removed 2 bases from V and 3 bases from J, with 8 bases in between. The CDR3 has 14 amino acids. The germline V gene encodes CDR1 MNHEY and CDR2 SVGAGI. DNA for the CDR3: TGTGCCAGCAGTTACACGGGAAACTACAATGAGCAGTTCTTC. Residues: CASSYTGNYNEQFF.

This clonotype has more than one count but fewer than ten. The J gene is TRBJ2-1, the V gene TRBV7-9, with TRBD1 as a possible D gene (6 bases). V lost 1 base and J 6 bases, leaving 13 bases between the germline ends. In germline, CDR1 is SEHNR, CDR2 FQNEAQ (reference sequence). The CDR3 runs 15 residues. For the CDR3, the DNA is TGTGCCAGCAGCTTAGATCGTGGGGGCGGCAATGAGCAGTTCTTC. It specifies CASSLDRGGGNEQFF. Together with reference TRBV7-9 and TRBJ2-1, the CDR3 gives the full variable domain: DTGVSQNPRHKITKRGQNVTFRCDPISEHNRLYWYRQTLGQGPEFLTYFQNEAQLEKSRLLSDRFSAERPKGSFSTLEIQRTEQGDSAMYLCASSLDRGGGNEQFFGPGTRLTVL.

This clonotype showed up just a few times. CDR3 DNA: TGTGCCAGCAGCAAAGGCAAAGTGGGCGGTACAGATACGCAGTATTTT. Residues: CASSKGKVGGTDTQYF. The genes are TRBV21-1 and TRBJ2-3; the table's D call of TRBD1 was not tested on the DNA. TRBV21-1 is described as a pseudogene. The CDR3 is 16 residues long.

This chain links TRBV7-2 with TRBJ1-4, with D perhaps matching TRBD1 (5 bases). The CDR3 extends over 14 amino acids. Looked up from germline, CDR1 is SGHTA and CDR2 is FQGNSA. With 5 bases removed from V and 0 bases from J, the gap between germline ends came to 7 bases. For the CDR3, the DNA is TGTGCCAGCAGCGCGACAGCAACTAATGAAAAACTGTTTTTT. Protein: CASSATATNEKLFF.

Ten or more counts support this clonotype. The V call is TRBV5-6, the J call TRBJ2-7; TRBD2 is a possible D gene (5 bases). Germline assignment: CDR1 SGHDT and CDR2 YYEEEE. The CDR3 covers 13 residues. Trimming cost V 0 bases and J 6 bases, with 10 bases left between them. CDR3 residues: CASSLALGAEQYV. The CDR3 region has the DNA TGTGCCAGCAGCTTGGCCTTGGGAGCCGAGCAGTACGTC.

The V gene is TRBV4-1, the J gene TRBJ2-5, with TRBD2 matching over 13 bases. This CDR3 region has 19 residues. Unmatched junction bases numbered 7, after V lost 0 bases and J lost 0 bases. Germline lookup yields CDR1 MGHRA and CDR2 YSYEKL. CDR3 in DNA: TGCGCCAGCAGCCAAGATCCGTCGACTAGCGGGGGGTACCAAGAGACCCAGTACTTC. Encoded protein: CASSQDPSTSGGYQETQYF.

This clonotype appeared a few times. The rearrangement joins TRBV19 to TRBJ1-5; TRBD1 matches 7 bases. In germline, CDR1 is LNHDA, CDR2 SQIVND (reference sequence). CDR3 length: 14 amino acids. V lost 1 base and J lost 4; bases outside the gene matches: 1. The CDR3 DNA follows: TGTGCCAGTAGTATAGTGACAGGGAATCAGCCCCAGCATTTT. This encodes CASSIVTGNQPQHF.

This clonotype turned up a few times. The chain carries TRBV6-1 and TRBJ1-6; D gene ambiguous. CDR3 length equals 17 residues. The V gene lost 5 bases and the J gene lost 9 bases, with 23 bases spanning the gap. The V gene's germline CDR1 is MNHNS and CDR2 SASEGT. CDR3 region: CASSPLAGMVLGSPLHF. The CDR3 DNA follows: TGTGCCAGCAGTCCTCTCGCGGGGATGGTACTAGGTTCACCCCTCCACTTT.

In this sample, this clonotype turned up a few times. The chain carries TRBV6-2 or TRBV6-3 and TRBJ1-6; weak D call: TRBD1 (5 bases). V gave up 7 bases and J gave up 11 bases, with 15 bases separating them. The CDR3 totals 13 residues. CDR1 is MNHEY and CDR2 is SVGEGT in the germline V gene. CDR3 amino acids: CASIGGGVTPLHF. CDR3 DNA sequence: TGTGCCAGCATTGGGGGAGGTGTAACACCCCTCCACTTT.

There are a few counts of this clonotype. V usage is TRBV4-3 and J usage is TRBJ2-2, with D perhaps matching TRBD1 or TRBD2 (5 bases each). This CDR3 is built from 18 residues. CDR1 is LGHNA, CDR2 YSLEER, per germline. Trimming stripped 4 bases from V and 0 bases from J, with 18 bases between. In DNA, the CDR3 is TGCGCCAGCAGCCGAAGCCCCTCCTTGGGGGCGAACACCGGGGAGCTGTTTTTT. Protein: CASSRSPSLGANTGELFF.

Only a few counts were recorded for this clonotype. The CDR3 bases are TGTGCCAGCAGCCCCGCGGACAGGGAGACTCCCTGGAATCAGCCCCAGCATTTT. This sequence encodes CASSPADRETPWNQPQHF. This rearrangement joins TRBV11-1 to TRBJ1-5; 8 bases line up with TRBD1. This CDR3 region has 18 residues. Germline V CDR1 and CDR2: SGHAT, FQDESV (reference sequence). J lost 4 bases, V lost 5 bases, and 16 bases had no gene match.

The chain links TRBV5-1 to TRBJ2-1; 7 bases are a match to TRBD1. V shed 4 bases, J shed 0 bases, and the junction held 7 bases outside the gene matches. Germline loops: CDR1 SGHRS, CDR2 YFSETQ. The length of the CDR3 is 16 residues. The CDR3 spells CASSISGTASYNEQFF. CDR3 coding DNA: TGCGCCAGCAGCATCTCCGGGACAGCCTCCTACAATGAGCAGTTCTTC. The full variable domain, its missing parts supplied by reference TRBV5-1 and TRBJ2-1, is KAGVTQTPRYLIKTRGQQVTLSCSPISGHRSVSWYQQTPGQGLQFLFEYFSETQRNKGNFPGRFSGRQFSNSRSEMNVSTLELGDSALYLCASSISGTASYNEQFFGPGTRLTVL.

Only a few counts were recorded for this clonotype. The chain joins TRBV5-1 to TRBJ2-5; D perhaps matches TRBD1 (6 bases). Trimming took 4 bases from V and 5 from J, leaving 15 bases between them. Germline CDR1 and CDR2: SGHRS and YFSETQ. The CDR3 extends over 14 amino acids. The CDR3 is CASSGTHRVETQYF. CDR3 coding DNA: TGCGCCAGCAGCGGGACCCACAGGGTCGAGACCCAGTACTTC. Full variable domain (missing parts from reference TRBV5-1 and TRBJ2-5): KAGVTQTPRYLIKTRGQQVTLSCSPISGHRSVSWYQQTPGQGLQFLFEYFSETQRNKGNFPGRFSGRQFSNSRSEMNVSTLELGDSALYLCASSGTHRVETQYFGPGTRLLVL.

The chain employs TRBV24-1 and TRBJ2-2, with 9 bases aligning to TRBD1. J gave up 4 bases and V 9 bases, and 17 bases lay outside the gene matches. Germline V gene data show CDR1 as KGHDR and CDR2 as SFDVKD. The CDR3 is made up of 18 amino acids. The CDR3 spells CATEGGPGQGSGTGELFF. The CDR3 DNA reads TGTGCCACCGAGGGGGGTCCGGGACAGGGTTCCGGCACCGGGGAGCTGTTTTTT.

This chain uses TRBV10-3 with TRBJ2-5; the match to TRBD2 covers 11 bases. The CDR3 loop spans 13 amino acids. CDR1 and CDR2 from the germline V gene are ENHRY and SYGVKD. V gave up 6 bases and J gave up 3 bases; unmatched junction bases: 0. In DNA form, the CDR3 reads TGTGCCATCAGGGGACTAGCGGAAGAGACCCAGTACTTC. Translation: CAIRGLAEETQYF.